This record covers a single TCR beta chain. At one of its ends the junction is not consistent with the germline gene, which may arise from a read error. The data were taken from a study of somatic mutations in cytotoxic T cells in rheumatoid arthritis. Method: immunoSEQ multiplex PCR; TCRdb's copy keeps in-frame clones and lacks some. The data contain about 7,100 clones, just under 80% of them singletons. The CDR3 length is 14 residues. The V gene's germline CDR1 is SSHAT and CDR2 FNYEAQ (reference sequence). The chain couples TRBV7-7 to TRBJ2-1; the match to TRBD2 covers 7 bases. What was sequenced was CD8+ T cells sorted from blood. The source of this sequence is an adult with rheumatoid arthritis. The CDR3 region is CASSLDGGNNEQFF. The CDR3 nucleotides read TGTGCTAGCAGCTTAGACGGGGGGAACAATGAGCAGTTCTTC.